Below, 22 T cell receptor beta chains from the same sample are listed, as sequenced in a study of early stage breast cancer tumors. Profiling relied on immunoSEQ multiplex PCR, and the TCRdb table lists in-frame clones only, not all of them. This table holds around 3,300 clones, 64% found once. Sequenced sample: breast tumor tissue. All receptors come from a person in their forties with breast cancer.

As regards this clone: The sample holds other DNA sequences that translate to the same CDR3. This chain uses TRBV2 with TRBJ2-3; no clear D. Trimming took off 5 bases at V and 3 bases at J, with 3 bases between the two ends. Per the germline V gene, CDR1 is SNHLY and CDR2 is FYNNEI. The CDR3 consists of 11 residues. The CDR3 DNA sequence: TGTGCCAGCAGTCTGACAGATACGCAGTATTTT. Translation: CASSLTDTQYF.

CDR3 in amino acids: CASTGNEQFF. The CDR3 DNA sequence: TGTGCCAGCACGGGGAATGAGCAGTTCTTC. The gene calls are TRBV6-1 and TRBJ2-1; possible D gene TRBD2, 5 bases. V gave up 7 bases and J gave up 7 bases, with 5 bases separating them. The CDR3 is made up of 10 amino acids. Germline CDR1 and CDR2: MNHNS and SASEGT.

The rearrangement uses TRBV4-1 and TRBJ2-1; 8 positions agree with TRBD2. V dropped 2 bases and J dropped 0; count of bases not matched to a gene: 0. The CDR3 is 15 amino acids. Per the germline V gene, CDR1 is MGHRA and CDR2 is YSYEKL. CDR3: CASSQTSGSYNEQFF. CDR3 sequence (DNA): TGCGCCAGCAGCCAAACTAGCGGCTCCTACAATGAGCAGTTCTTC.

J is TRBJ1-1 and V is TRBV28; D unresolved. CDR1 is MDHEN, CDR2 SYDVKM, per germline. Trimming took off 0 bases at V and 3 bases at J, with 5 bases between the two ends. The CDR3 consists of 13 residues. The CDR3 DNA reads TGTGCCAGCAGTTTATGCTCGCACACTGAAGCTTTCTTT. Its translation: CASSLCSHTEAFF.

V is TRBV12-5 and J is TRBJ2-6; 8 positions agree with TRBD1. The V and J ends lost 6 bases and 4 bases, in that order; junction bases with no gene match: 17. Germline V CDR1 and CDR2: LGHNT, FRNRAP. This CDR3 spans 19 amino acids. For the CDR3, the DNA is TGTGCTAGTGGATACCGGGGACAGGATAACCCCAGGGGGGCCAACGTCCTGACTTTC. It translates to CASGYRGQDNPRGANVLTF.

J is TRBJ2-6 and V is TRBV6-4; D ambiguous. V was cut by 3 bases and J by 2 bases, with 5 bases left in between. The CDR3 extends over 14 amino acids. Germline values: CDR1 MRHNA, CDR2 SNTAGT. In DNA form, the CDR3 reads TGTGCCAGCAGTGAAGGGACTGGGGCCAACGTCCTGACTTTC. Its translation is CASSEGTGANVLTF.

This clone ranks as hyperexpanded. The chain joins TRBV5-6 to TRBJ2-7; TRBD1 aligns across 10 bases. Germline CDR1 and CDR2: SGHDT and YYEEEE. This CDR3 comprises 19 residues. Trimming at V came to 0 bases and at J to 4 bases, leaving 16 bases not matched to a gene. CDR3 coding DNA: TGTGCCAGCAGCTTGGGGGGAGGAATAAGGGGACAGGGGAAATACGAGCAGTACTTC. It yields the protein CASSLGGGIRGQGKYEQYF.

The chain carries TRBV9 and TRBJ1-2; D might be TRBD1 (5 bases). The V and J ends lost 0 bases and 4 bases respectively, with 10 bases between them. This CDR3 spans 14 amino acids. Germline V gene lookup returns CDR1 SGDLS and CDR2 YYNGEE. CDR3 sequence (DNA): TGTGCCAGCAGCGTAGACAGGTCGCCCTATGGCTACACCTTC. Amino acid sequence: CASSVDRSPYGYTF.

V is TRBV6-4 and J is TRBJ2-3; TRBD2 agrees at 7 bases. Germline loops: CDR1 MRHNA, CDR2 SNTAGT. Trimming took 4 bases from V and 0 from J; bases not matched to a gene: 1. This CDR3 spans 14 amino acids. CDR3 protein: CASSASGSTDTQYF. The CDR3 DNA is TGTGCCAGCAGTGCTAGCGGAAGCACAGATACGCAGTATTTT.

This clone was recorded a few times. The genes are TRBV25-1 and TRBJ2-5; the match to TRBD2 covers 8 bases. The V segment lost 1 base and the J segment 2 bases; nucleotides outside the gene matches: 3. There are 15 residues in the CDR3. Germline V CDR1 and CDR2: MGHDK, SYGVNS. This CDR3 reads CASSESTSGQETQYF. In DNA form, the CDR3 reads TGTGCCAGCAGTGAATCTACTAGCGGACAAGAGACCCAGTACTTC.

The chain employs TRBV4-1 and TRBJ1-4, with TRBD1 matching over 7 bases. Looked up from germline, CDR1 is MGHRA and CDR2 is YSYEKL. J lost 2 bases, V lost 5 bases, and 2 bases had no gene match. The CDR3 has 14 amino acids. The CDR3: CASSIQGTNEKLFF. The DNA of the CDR3 is TGCGCCAGCAGCATACAGGGGACTAATGAAAAACTGTTTTTT.

The chain recombines TRBV7-6 with TRBJ2-1, with D perhaps matching TRBD2 (6 bases). Germline V gene sequence: CDR1 SGHVS, CDR2 FNYEAQ. The CDR3 length is 14 residues. The V gene lost 5 bases and the J gene lost 4 bases, with 12 bases spanning the gap. The CDR3: CASSPRGAYNEQFF. CDR3 DNA sequence: TGTGCCAGCAGCCCGCGGGGCGCTTACAATGAGCAGTTCTTC.

This chain uses TRBV18 with TRBJ2-4; TRBD1 matches 7 bases. The CDR3 runs to 15 residues. CDR1 and CDR2 from the germline V gene are KGHSH and LQKENI. V shed 4 bases and J 0 bases; nucleotides not matched to a gene: 3. CDR3 in amino acids: CASSLTGEAKNIQYF. The DNA of the CDR3 is TGTGCCAGCTCACTAACAGGGGAAGCCAAAAACATTCAGTACTTC.

The rearrangement uses TRBV7-3 and TRBJ2-3; weak D call: TRBD2 (7 bases). V dropped 0 bases and J dropped 3 bases, with 10 bases sitting between them. The CDR3 totals 15 residues. Germline lookup yields CDR1 SGHTA and CDR2 FQGTGA. Here the CDR3 DNA reads TGTGCCAGCAGCTTAACAGGGGGGGCGACAGATACGCAGTATTTT. Protein product: CASSLTGGATDTQYF.

Concerning this clone: One end of the junction is discordant with germline, which a read error may explain. The V call is TRBV7-7, the J call TRBJ2-2; D gene unclear. Germline assignment: CDR1 SSHAT and CDR2 FNYEAQ (reference sequence). CDR3 length: 16 residues. The CDR3 loop is CASSPKVGFGSGELFF. CDR3 DNA sequence: TGTGCTAGCAGCCCCAAGGTGGGATTCGGGTCCGGGGAGCTGTTTTTT. The full variable domain, in which reference TRBV7-7 and TRBJ2-2 provide the parts outside the CDR3, is GAGVSQSPRYKVTKRGQDVTLRCDPISSHATLYWYQQALGQGPEFLTYFNYEAQPDKSGLPSDRFSAERPEGSISTLTIQRTEQRDSAMYRCASSPKVGFGSGELFFGEGSRLTVL.

The chain recombines TRBV28 with TRBJ1-1, with a weak D call TRBD1 (6 bases). Trimming took off 6 bases at V and 6 bases at J, with 8 bases between the two ends. This CDR3 spans 11 amino acids. Germline loops: CDR1 MDHEN, CDR2 SYDVKM. CDR3 nucleotide sequence: TGTGCCAGCAGGGGGGGGCCTGAAGCTTTCTTT. Translation gives CASRGGPEAFF. Combining the CDR3 with reference TRBV28 and TRBJ1-1 gives the whole variable domain DVKVTQSSRYLVKRTGEKVFLECVQDMDHENMFWYRQDPGLGLRLIYFSYDVKMKEKGDIPEGYSVSREKKERFSLILESASTNQTSMYLCASRGGPEAFFGQGTRLTVV.

The chain uses TRBV11-2 and TRBJ2-5; D call uncertain. There are 15 residues in the CDR3. Trimming pared 0 bases from V and 4 bases from J, leaving 12 bases between. CDR1 is SGHAT and CDR2 is FQNNGV in the germline V gene. DNA of the CDR3: TGTGCCAGCAGCTTAGAATTCCAGTGGCGAGAGACCCAGTACTTC. Protein: CASSLEFQWRETQYF.

The CDR3 spells CASSLALAGTYEQYF. CDR3 coding DNA: TGCGCCAGCAGCTTGGCACTAGCGGGGACCTACGAGCAGTACTTC. The chain combines TRBV5-1 with TRBJ2-7, with 10 positions matching TRBD2. The J segment lost 2 bases and the V segment lost 0 bases, leaving 2 bases of the junction unmatched. Germline CDR1 is SGHRS and CDR2 is YFSETQ. The CDR3 is made up of 15 amino acids. Using reference TRBV5-1 and TRBJ2-7 for the parts outside the CDR3, the full variable domain is KAGVTQTPRYLIKTRGQQVTLSCSPISGHRSVSWYQQTPGQGLQFLFEYFSETQRNKGNFPGRFSGRQFSNSRSEMNVSTLELGDSALYLCASSLALAGTYEQYFGPGTRLTVT.

The V gene is TRBV29-1, the J gene TRBJ1-1, with TRBD1 as a possible D gene (5 bases). Per the germline V gene, CDR1 is SQVTM and CDR2 is ANQGSEA. The CDR3 is 14 amino acids. With 4 bases removed from V and 1 base from J, the gap between germline ends came to 13 bases. The CDR3 loop is CSVADSYQNTEAFF. CDR3 DNA: TGCAGCGTTGCCGACAGCTACCAGAACACTGAAGCTTTCTTT.

This clone has just one count. This rearrangement joins TRBV7-3 to TRBJ2-3, with a possible D match to TRBD1 (8 bases). V lost 5 bases to trimming and J lost 2 bases, with 17 bases between them. In germline, CDR1 is SGHTA, CDR2 FQGTGA. The CDR3 has 16 amino acids. The CDR3 sequence is CASSAQQGGNTDTQYF. DNA of the CDR3: TGTGCCAGCAGCGCACAACAGGGGGGGAACACAGATACGCAGTATTTT.

The chain carries TRBV27 and TRBJ2-1, with 10 bases matching TRBD2. V lost 5 bases, J lost 4 bases, and 11 bases stayed unmatched. The CDR3 loop spans 17 amino acids. CDR1 MNHEY and CDR2 SMNVEV come from the germline V gene (reference sequence). The DNA of the CDR3 is TGTGCCAGCAGTCTTTCGTTTCTAGCGGGAGTATACAATGAGCAGTTCTTC. It codes for CASSLSFLAGVYNEQFF.

This chain connects TRBV11-2 to TRBJ2-1; tentatively, D is TRBD1 (7 bases). The CDR3 has 14 amino acids. CDR1 SGHAT and CDR2 FQNNGV come from the germline V gene. The V and J ends lost 1 base and 10 bases respectively, with 14 bases between them. The CDR3 DNA follows: TGTGCCAGCAGCTTAGTAGGGGGCGGGAACGAGCAGTTCTTC. The encoded protein is CASSLVGGGNEQFF.